This T cell receptor beta chain was recorded in a study of T cell repertoires in cytomegalovirus infection. Turning to the study itself: Signatures in public TCR beta sequences pointed to both CMV infection and matching HLA type. Study results and caveats: Cumulative public TCR beta family frequency identified CMV carriers with the relevant HLA. In two of eight donors, the top clonotype was HLA-C-restricted CMV-specific.

MiXCR was run by TCRdb on the reads, yielding one entry per CDR3 protein. The sample lists about 150,000 distinct CDR3 sequences, around 20% seen once, with 11% in the top ten. In germline, CDR1 is SGHTA, CDR2 FQGNSA. This CDR3 region has 16 residues. V was cut by 5 bases and J by 0 bases, with 11 bases left in between. This clonotype was picked up many times. Its antigen is unknown. This clonotype was sampled from a human donor in good health (CMV status not recorded). Some clones in this sample may be carry-over from other donors' samples. Source material: PBMCs. This chain uses TRBV7-2 with TRBJ2-6, with D hard to call. CDR3 bases: TGTGCCAGCAGCCCGTTTGCGGTCTCTGGGGCCAACGTCCTGACTTTC. Protein sequence: CASSPFAVSGANVLTF.